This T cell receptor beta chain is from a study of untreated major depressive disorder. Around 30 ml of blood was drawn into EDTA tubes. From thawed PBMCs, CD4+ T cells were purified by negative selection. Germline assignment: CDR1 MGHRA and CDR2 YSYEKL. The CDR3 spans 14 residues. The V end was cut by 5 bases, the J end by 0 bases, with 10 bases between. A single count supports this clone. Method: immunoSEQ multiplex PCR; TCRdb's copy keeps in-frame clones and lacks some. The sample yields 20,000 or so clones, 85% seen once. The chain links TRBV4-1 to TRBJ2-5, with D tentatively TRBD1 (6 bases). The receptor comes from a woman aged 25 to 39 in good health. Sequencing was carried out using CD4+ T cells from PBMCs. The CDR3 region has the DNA TGCGCCAGCAGCTCAACAGGGTACCAAGAGACCCAGTACTTC. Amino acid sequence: CASSSTGYQETQYF.